This T cell receptor beta chain originates from a study of PD-L1 blockade in urothelial cancer (dated by TCRdb to 2016 to 2017). Concerning the study at large: All patients started therapy around 2014 and received atezolizumab 1,200 mg intravenously every 3 weeks. About 90% of the 29 patients were males with bladder-origin urothelial cancer, and about 60% of the 29 reported a prior smoking history. In the same patients, whole exome sequencing and RNA sequencing of pretreatment tumors were performed in addition to TCR sequencing. Durable clinical benefit was defined as a progression-free survival longer than 6 months, and TCR features were additionally tested against progression-free survival and overall survival. Somatic, immune and clinical correlates of response to PD-L1 blockade with atezolizumab in urothelial cancer were the focus of an exploratory multi-omic analysis. An ECOG performance status of 0 or 1 was recorded for the patients, and 0 to 3 prior chemotherapy regimens had been received by the patients. Blood samples were analyzed at two time points: 3 weeks after treatment start (second dose) and 6 weeks after treatment start. Blood samples gave median yields of approximately 130,000 T cells and 82,636 unique TCRs, along with a median clonality of about 0.084. Pretreatment tumor samples, along with matched peripheral blood serially collected before and after atezolizumab treatment, were subjected to TCR sequencing. Durable clinical benefit was achieved by nine patients and was not achieved by 20 patients. Pretreatment blood TCR-seq was available for about 28 patients, at least one posttreatment blood collection was obtained for about 25 patients, and tumor TCR-seq was available for about 25 patients. The research as a whole found: Greater expansion of tumor-associated TCR clones in peripheral blood 3 weeks after the start of treatment was observed in patients with durable benefit (n of about 20, p = 0.022). Because the sample size was small (n = 29) and many of the analyses were exploratory, the results are meant to be hypothesis-generating. Improved progression-free and overall survival was associated with having pretreatment peripheral blood TCR clonality below the median.

Synthetic TCR analog templates were spiked into each PCR so that absolute template abundance could be estimated from read counts. Using the immunoSEQ assay, TCRbeta CDR3 regions were amplified from genomic DNA with bias-controlled V and J gene primers. Sequencing of rearranged TCRbeta segments was done at approximately 20X coverage. The original methods were these. Clustering was used to correct sequencing errors, and CDR3s were annotated against IMGT to assign V, D and J genes. Downstream analyses used only productive TCRbeta rearrangements and left out out-of-frame or stop-codon sequences. Clonality was computed as one minus Shannon entropy normalized by the log of the number of unique productive sequences. Fisher's exact test with Benjamini-Hochberg correction, at a threshold of adjusted p below 0.01, was used to find clones that differed between time points or between blood and tumor. TCRdb carries this immuneACCESS record with in-frame sequences only. Its versions omit some clonotypes, under half of them owing to an unresolved V gene in the studies checked, with the rest unexplained. V and J calls plus clone size are reproduced from that table; the DNA served to infer D and trimming. A total of around 130,000 clones appear in this sample, approximately 84% of them only once. The ten largest clones take up 3.2% of the sample.

With regard to this clone: Its antigen remains unidentified. Per-nucleotide qualities are absent, and no much larger clonotype sits a single base away.

The germline V end is reduced by 4 bases and the J end by 4 bases; junction bases left unmatched: 7. The germline V gene encodes CDR1 MDHEN and CDR2 SYDVKM. The CDR3, from cysteine to phenylalanine, totals 16 residues. Only the CDR3 part of the read is kept: 48 bases, read in frame from the first base. The sample's time point label, in plain terms: pretreatment peripheral blood. The cohort included about 30 patients with locally advanced or metastatic urothelial carcinoma who were treated at Memorial Sloan Kettering on a trial protocol. Peripheral blood mononuclear cells were collected pretreatment and during treatment, with between 1 and 8 total time points per patient. The Qiagen DNeasy Blood extraction kit was used to purify genomic DNA from total PBMCs and tumor samples. PBMCs were collected pretreatment and during treatment and were isolated and stored as previously described.

The clonotype originates from a man aged 45 to 65 with urothelial cancer. The material was PBMCs, obtained around atezolizumab (anti-PD-L1) treatment. This receptor chain uses TRBV28 and TRBJ2-7, with 13 central nucleotides matching TRBD2. The DNA sequence follows: TGTGCCAGCAGTTCCCCCGGGACTAGCGGGAAATACGAGCAGTACTTC. It is translated as CASSSPGTSGKYEQYF.